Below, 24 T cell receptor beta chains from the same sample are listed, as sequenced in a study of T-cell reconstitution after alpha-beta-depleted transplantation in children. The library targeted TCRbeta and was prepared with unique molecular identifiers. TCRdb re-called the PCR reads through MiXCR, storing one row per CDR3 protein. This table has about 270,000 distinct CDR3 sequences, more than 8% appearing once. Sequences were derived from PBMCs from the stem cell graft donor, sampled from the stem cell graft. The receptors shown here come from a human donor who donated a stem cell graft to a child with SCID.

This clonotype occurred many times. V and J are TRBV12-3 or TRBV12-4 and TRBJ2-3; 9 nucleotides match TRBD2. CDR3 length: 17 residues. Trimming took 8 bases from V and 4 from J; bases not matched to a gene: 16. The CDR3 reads CASVSRRGGPWADTQYF. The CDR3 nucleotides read TGTGCCAGCGTCTCCCGGCGGGGGGGGCCCTGGGCAGATACGCAGTATTTT.

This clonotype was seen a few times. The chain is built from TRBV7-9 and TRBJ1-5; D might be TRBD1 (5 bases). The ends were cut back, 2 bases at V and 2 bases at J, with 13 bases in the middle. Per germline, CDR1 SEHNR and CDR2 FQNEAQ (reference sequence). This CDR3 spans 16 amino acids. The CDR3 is CASSLWQGLGNQPQHF. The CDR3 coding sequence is TGTGCCAGCAGCTTATGGCAGGGTCTAGGCAATCAGCCCCAGCATTTT.

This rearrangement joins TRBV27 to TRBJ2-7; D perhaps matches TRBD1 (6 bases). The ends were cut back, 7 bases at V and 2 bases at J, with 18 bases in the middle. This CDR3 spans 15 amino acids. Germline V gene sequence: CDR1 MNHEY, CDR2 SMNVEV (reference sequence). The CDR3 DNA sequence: TGTGCCAGCACCAGGGCAGGGGCAATCCCCTACGAGCAGTACTTC. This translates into CASTRAGAIPYEQYF.

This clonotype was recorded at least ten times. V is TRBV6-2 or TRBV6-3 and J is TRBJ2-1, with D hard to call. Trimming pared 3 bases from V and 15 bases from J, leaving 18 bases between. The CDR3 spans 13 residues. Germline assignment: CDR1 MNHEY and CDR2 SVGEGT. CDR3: CASSYPDRHAWFF. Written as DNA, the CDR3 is TGTGCCAGCAGTTATCCGGACCGTCATGCATGGTTCTTC.

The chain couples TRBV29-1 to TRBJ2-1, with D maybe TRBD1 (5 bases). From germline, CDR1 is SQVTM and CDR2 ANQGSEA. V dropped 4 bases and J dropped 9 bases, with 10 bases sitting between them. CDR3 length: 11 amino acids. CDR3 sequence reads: CSVGTLSEQFF. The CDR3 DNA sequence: TGCAGCGTTGGGACACTTAGTGAGCAGTTCTTC.

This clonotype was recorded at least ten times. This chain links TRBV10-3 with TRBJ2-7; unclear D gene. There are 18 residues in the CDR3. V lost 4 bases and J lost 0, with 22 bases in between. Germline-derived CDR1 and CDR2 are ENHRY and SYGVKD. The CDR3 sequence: CAISGFSKGPSSSYEQYF. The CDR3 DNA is TGTGCCATCAGTGGGTTTTCTAAAGGGCCGTCAAGCTCCTACGAGCAGTACTTC.

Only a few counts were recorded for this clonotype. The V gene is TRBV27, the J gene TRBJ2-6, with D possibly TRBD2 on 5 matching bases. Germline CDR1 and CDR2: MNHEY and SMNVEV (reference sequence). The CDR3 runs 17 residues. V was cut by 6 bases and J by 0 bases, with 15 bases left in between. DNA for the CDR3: TGTGCCAGCAGGAAGGGTCTTGGGAGCTCTGGGGCCAACGTCCTGACTTTC. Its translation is CASRKGLGSSGANVLTF.

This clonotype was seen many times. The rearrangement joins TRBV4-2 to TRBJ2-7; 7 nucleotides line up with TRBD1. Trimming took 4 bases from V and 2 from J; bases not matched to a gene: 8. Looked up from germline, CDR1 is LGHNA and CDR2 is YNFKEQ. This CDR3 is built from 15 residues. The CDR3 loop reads CASSPHRGTPYEQYF. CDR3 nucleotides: TGTGCCAGCAGCCCCCACAGGGGCACTCCCTACGAGCAGTACTTC.

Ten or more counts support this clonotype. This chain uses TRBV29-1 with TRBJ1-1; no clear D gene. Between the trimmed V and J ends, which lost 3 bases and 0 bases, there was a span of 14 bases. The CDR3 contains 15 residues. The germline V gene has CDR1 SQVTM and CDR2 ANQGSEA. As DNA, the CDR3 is TGCAGCGTTGATGGAGGTCTACCCATGAACACTGAAGCTTTCTTT. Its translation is CSVDGGLPMNTEAFF.

The DNA for the CDR3 is TGTGCCAGCAGCGGTAGGGGACAGATGAACACTGAAGCTTTCTTT. It yields the protein CASSGRGQMNTEAFF. The chain carries TRBV7-9 and TRBJ1-1, with 7 bases matching TRBD1. The CDR3 loop spans 15 amino acids. Germline lookup yields CDR1 SEHNR and CDR2 FQNEAQ (reference sequence). Trimming at V came to 5 bases and at J to 0 bases, leaving 6 bases not matched to a gene.

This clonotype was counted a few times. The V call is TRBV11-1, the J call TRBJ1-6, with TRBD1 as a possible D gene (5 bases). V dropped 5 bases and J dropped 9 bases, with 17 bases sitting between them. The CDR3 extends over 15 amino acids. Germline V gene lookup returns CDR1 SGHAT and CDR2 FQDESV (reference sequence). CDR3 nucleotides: TGTGCCAGCAGCCTAACCCGGGACGGGATTTCACCCCTCCACTTT. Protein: CASSLTRDGISPLHF.

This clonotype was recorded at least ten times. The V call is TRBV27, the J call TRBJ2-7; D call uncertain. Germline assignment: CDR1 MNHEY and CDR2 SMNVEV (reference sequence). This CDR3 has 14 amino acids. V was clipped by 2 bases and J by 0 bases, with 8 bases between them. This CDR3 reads CASSLTYSSYEQYF. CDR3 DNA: TGTGCCAGCAGTTTAACCTACAGCTCCTACGAGCAGTACTTC.

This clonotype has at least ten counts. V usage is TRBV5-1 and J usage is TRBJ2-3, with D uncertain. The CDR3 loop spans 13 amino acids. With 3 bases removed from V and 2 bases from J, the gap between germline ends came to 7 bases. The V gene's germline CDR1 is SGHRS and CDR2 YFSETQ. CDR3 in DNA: TGCGCCAGCAGCTCCCTGAACACAGATACGCAGTATTTT. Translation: CASSSLNTDTQYF.

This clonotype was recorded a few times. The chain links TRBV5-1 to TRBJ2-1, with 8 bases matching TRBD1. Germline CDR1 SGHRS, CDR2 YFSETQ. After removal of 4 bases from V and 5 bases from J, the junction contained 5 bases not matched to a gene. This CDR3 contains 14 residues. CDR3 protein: CASSPDREDNEQFF. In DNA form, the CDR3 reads TGCGCCAGCAGCCCGGACAGGGAGGACAATGAGCAGTTCTTC.

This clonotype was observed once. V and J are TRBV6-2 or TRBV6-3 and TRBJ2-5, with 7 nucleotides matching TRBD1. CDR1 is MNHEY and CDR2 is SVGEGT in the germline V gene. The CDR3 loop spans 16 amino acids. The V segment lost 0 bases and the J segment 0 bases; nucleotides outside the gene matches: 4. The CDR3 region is CASSYSDRAYQETQYF. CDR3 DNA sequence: TGTGCCAGCAGTTACTCAGACAGGGCATACCAAGAGACCCAGTACTTC.

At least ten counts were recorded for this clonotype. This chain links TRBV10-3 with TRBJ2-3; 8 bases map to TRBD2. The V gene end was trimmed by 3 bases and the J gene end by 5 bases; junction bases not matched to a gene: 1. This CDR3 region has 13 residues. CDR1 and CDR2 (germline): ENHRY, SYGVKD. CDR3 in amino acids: CAISDLAGDTQYF. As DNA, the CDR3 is TGTGCCATCAGTGACCTAGCGGGAGATACGCAGTATTTT.

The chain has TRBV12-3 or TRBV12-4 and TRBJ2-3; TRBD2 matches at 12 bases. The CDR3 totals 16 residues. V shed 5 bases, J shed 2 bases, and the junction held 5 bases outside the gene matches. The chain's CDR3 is CASSVGLAGITDTQYF. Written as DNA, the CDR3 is TGTGCCAGCAGTGTAGGACTAGCGGGGATCACAGATACGCAGTATTTT.

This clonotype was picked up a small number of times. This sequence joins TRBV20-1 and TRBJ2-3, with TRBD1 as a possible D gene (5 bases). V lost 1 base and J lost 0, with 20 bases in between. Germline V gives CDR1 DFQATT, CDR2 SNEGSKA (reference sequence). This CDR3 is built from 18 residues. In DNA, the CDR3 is TGCAGTGCTAGAGGGGTTTTCACGACAGAGAAAAGCACAGATACGCAGTATTTT. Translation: CSARGVFTTEKSTDTQYF.

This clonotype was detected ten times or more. The CDR3 DNA reads TGCAGCGTTTTGTTGGTAGCTGGGTCCTACAATGAGCAGTTCTTC. Protein product: CSVLLVAGSYNEQFF. This chain joins TRBV29-1 and TRBJ2-1; D is unresolved. Per germline, CDR1 SQVTM and CDR2 ANQGSEA. Trimming left V 5 bases short and J 1 base short, with 15 bases between. The CDR3 runs 15 residues.

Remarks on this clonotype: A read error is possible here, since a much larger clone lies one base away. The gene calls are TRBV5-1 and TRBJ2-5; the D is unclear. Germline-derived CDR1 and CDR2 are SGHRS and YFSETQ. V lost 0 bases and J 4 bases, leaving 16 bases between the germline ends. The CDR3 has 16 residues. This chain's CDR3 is CASSLVGRATRETQYF. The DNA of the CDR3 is TGCGCCAGCAGCTTGGTGGGAAGAGCGACCCGAGAGACCCAGTACTTC.

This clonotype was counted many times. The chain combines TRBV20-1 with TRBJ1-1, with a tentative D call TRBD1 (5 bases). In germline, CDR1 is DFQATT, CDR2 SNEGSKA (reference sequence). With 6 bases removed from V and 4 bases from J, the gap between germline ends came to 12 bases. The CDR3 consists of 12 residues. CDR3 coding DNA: TGCAGTGCGTGGACTCAGGGCACTGAAGCTTTCTTT. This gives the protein CSAWTQGTEAFF.

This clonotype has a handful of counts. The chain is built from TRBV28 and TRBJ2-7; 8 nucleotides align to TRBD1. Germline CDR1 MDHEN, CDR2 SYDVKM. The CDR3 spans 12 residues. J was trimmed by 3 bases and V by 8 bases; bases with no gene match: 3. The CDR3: CASGQGIYEQYF. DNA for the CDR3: TGTGCCAGCGGACAGGGCATCTACGAGCAGTACTTC.

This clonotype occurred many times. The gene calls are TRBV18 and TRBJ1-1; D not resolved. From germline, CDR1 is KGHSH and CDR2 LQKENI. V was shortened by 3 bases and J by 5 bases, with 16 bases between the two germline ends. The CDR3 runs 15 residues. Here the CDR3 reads CASSPGNIRNTEAFF. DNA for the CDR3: TGTGCCAGCTCACCGGGCAACATAAGAAATACTGAAGCTTTCTTT. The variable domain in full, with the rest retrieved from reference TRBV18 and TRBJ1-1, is NAGVMQNPRHLVRRRGQEARLRCSPMKGHSHVYWYRQLPEEGLKFMVYLQKENIIDESGMPKERFSAEFPKEGPSILRIQQVVRGDSAAYFCASSPGNIRNTEAFFGQGTRLTVV.

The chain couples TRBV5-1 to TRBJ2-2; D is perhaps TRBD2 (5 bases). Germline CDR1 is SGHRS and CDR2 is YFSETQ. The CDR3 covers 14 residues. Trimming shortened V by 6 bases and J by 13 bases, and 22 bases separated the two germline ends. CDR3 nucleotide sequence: TGCGCCAGCAACCGGGAAGGCGGGCCGGAAGGGCTGTTTTTT. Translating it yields CASNREGGPEGLFF. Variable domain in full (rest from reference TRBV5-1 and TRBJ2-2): KAGVTQTPRYLIKTRGQQVTLSCSPISGHRSVSWYQQTPGQGLQFLFEYFSETQRNKGNFPGRFSGRQFSNSRSEMNVSTLELGDSALYLCASNREGGPEGLFFGEGSRLTVL.